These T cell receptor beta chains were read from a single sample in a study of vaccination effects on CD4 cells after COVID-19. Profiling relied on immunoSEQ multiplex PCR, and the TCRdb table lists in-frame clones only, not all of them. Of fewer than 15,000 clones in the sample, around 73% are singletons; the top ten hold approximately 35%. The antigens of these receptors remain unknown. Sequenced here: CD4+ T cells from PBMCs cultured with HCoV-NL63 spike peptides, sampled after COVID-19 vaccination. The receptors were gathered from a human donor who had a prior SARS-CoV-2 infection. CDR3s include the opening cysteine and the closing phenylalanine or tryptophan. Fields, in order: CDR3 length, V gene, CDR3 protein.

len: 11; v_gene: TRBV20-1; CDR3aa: CSASRGAEQFF
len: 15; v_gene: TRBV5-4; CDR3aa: CASSPTPDRVRVLTF
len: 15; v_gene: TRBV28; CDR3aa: CASSPPGTGRYEQYF
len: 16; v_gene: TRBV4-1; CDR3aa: CASSQEVRLDYNEQFF
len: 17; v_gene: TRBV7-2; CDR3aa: CASSPRQRGANTGELFF
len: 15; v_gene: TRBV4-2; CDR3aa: CASSQVAQLFYGYTF
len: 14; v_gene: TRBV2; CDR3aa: CASRQGATNEKLFF
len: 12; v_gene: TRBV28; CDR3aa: CASSLYRREQFF
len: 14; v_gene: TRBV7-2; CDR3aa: CASSLASNSRLTSF
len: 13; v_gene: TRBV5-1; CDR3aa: CASRVEGNTEAFF
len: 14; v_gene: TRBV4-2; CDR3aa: CASSQGTAKETQYF
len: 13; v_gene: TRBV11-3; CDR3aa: CASSLSSAQPQHF
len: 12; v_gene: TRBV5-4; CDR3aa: CASSLDREEQYF
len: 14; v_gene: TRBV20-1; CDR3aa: CSASPAVAKNIQYF
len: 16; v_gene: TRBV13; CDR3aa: CASSRTPSGSTDMQYF
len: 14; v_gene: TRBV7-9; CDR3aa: CASSYPTRTDTQYF
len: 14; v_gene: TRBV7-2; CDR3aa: CASSSPSGSNEQFF
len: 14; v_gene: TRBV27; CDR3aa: CASSSNPLRDTQYF
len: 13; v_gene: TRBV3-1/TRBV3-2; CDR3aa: CASSQQQNSPLHF
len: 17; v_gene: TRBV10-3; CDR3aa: CAISESGGGRNTDTQYF
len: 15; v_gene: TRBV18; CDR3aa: CASSATTTVPYEQYF
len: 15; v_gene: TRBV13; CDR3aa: CASSPRGQKFYEQYF
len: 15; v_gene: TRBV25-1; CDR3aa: CASSESDRGWLSYTF
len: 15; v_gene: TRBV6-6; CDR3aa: CASTIAQGPGGELFF
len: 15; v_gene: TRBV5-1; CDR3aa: CASSLVTPRTGELFF
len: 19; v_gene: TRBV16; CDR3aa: CASSQYGLAGKSSYNEQFF
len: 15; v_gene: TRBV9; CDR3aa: CASSPPGQVVETQYF
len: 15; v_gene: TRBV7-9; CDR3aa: CASSSRTGGGETQYF
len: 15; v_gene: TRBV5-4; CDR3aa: CASSLSLEVTGELFF
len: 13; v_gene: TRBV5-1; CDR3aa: CASSKERGTEAFF
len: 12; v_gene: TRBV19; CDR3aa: CASSMWSGQQYF
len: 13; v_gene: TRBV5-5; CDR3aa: CASSFLVWGEQYF
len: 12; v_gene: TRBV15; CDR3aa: CATSRVPNEQYF
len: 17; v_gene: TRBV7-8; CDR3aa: CASSLAPAGAAKNIQYF
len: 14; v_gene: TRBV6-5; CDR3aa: CASTDSRRANVLTF
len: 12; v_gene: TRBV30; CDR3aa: CAWSVLWETQYF
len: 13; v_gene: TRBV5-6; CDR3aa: CASSLRGLYEQFF
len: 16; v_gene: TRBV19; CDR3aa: CASSIFSGRATDTQYF
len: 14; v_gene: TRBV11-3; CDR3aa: CASSSDGGHTEAFF
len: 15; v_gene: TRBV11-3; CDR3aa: CASSLDLARAGELFF
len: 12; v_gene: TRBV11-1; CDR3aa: CASSLVGNEAFF
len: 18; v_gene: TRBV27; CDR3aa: CASGRKGGSLRSYNEQFF
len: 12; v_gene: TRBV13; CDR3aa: CASSLAGNEQFF
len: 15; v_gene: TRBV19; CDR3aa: CASSPQGTPMVEQFF
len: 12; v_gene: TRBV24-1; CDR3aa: CATSEWDGEAFF
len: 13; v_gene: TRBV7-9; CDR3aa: CASSLLGTYEQYF